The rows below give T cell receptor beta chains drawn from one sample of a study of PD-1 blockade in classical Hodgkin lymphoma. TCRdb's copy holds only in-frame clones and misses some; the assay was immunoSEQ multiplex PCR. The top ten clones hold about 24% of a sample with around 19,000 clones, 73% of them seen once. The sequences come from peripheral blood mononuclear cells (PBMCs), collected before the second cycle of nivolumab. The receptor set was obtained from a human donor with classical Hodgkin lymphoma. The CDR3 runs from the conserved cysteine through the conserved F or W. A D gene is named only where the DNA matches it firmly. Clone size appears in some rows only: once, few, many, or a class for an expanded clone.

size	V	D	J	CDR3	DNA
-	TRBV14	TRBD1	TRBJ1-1	CASSQDRTGMNTEAFF	TGTGCCAGCAGCCAAGATAGGACAGGTATGAACACTGAAGCTTTCTTT
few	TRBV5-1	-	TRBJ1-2	CASSLDPGPRNGYTF	TGCGCCAGCAGCTTGGACCCGGGACCGAGAAACGGCTACACCTTC
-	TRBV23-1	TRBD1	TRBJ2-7	CASAPGQAFEQYF	TGCGCCAGCGCTCCAGGACAGGCTTTCGAGCAGTACTTC
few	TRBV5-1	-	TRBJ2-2	CASSFLVGTGELFF	TGCGCCAGCAGCTTCTTAGTCGGCACCGGGGAGCTGTTTTTT
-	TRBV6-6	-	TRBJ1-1	CASSYAENTEAFF	TGTGCCAGCAGTTATGCAGAGAACACTGAAGCTTTCTTT
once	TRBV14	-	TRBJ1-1	CASSRFGGFGSEAFF	TGTGCCAGCAGCCGCTTCGGGGGATTCGGCTCTGAAGCTTTCTTT
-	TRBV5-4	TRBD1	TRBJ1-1	CASSPWTGTNTEAFF	TGTGCCAGCAGCCCCTGGACAGGCACTAACACTGAAGCTTTCTTT
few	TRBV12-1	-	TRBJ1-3	CASSPGQGEAGNTIYF	TGTGCCAGCAGCCCCGGACAGGGGGAAGCGGGAAACACCATATATTTT
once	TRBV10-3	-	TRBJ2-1	CAISESRAARNEQFF	TGTGCCATCAGTGAGTCTCGAGCGGCACGTAATGAGCAGTTCTTC
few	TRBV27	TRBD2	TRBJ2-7	CASSPRGAGVGSEQYF	TGTGCCAGCAGTCCCCGTGGAGCGGGAGTTGGGAGCGAGCAGTACTTC
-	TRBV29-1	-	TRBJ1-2	CSVEDNYRVGYTF	TGCAGCGTTGAAGATAATTACAGGGTAGGCTACACCTTC
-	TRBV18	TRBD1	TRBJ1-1	CASTMTGKGTEAFF	TGTGCCAGCACCATGACAGGGAAGGGCACTGAAGCTTTCTTT
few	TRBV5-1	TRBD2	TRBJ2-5	CASSLGLAGSETQYF	TGCGCCAGCAGCTTGGGACTAGCGGGATCAGAGACCCAGTACTTC
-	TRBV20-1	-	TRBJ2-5	CSANPRETQYF	TGCAGTGCTAACCCCCGAGAGACCCAGTACTTC
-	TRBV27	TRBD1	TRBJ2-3	CASSFGDTTGGAYF	TGTGCCAGCAGTTTTGGGGATACGACAGGGGGCGCGTATTTT
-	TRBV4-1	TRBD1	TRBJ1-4	CASSRTGTGIDADEKLFF	TGCGCCAGCAGCCGAACCGGGACAGGGATAGATGCGGATGAAAAACTGTTTTTT
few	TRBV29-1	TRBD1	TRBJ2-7	CSVGYGTASYEQYF	TGCAGCGTGGGCTACGGGACAGCCTCCTACGAGCAGTACTTC
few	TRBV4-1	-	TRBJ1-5	CASSQESNQPQHF	TGCGCCAGCAGCCAAGAGAGCAATCAGCCCCAGCATTTT
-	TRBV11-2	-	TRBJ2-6	CASSEQSSGANVLTF	TGTGCCAGCAGCGAACAGAGCTCTGGGGCCAACGTCCTGACTTTC
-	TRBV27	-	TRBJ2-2	CAIRAENGELFF	TGTGCCATTAGGGCAGAGAACGGGGAGCTGTTTTTT
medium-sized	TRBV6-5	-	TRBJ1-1	CASTATSSISEAFF	TGTGCCAGCACCGCGACATCAAGTATTTCTGAAGCTTTCTTT
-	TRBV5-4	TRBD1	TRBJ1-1	CASSPRGLGTEAFF	TGTGCCAGCAGCCCAAGGGGGCTTGGGACTGAAGCTTTCTTT
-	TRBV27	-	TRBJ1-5	CASSLGGHQPQHF	TGTGCCAGCAGTTTGGGGGGACATCAGCCCCAGCATTTT
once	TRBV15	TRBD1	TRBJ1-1	CATSRESDSGGWTEAFF	TGTGCCACCAGCAGAGAGTCCGACTCAGGGGGCTGGACTGAAGCTTTCTTT
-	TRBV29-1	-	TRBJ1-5	CSVVEDSNQPQHF	TGCAGCGTTGTTGAGGATAGCAATCAGCCCCAGCATTTT
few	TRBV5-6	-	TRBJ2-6	CASSWGSGANVLTF	TGTGCCAGCAGTTGGGGGTCTGGGGCCAACGTCCTGACTTTC
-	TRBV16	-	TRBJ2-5	CASSHDRGAPETQYF	TGTGCCAGCAGCCATGACCGGGGGGCGCCGGAGACCCAGTACTTC
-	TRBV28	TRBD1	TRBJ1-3	CASRTGSGNTIYF	TGTGCCAGCCGGACAGGCTCTGGAAACACCATATATTTT
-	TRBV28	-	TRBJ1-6	CASIPGDTTGANSPLHF	TGTGCCAGCATCCCCGGGGACACAACGGGGGCGAATTCACCCCTCCACTTT
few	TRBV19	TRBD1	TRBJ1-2	CASSNSGTGGGRYTF	TGTGCCAGTAGTAACTCCGGGACAGGGGGCGGTCGCTACACCTTC
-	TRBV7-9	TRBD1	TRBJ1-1	CASSLVQGAGTEAFF	TGTGCCAGCAGCTTAGTCCAGGGGGCGGGCACTGAAGCTTTCTTT
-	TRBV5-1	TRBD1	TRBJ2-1	CASFRTGATTEQFF	TGCGCCAGCTTCCGGACAGGGGCGACAACTGAGCAGTTCTTC
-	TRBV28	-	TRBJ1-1	CASSWGNTEAFF	TGTGCCAGCAGTTGGGGGAACACTGAAGCTTTCTTT
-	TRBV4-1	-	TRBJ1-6	CASSQDRESSYNSPLHF	TGCGCCAGCAGCCAAGATCGGGAGAGCTCCTATAATTCACCCCTCCACTTT
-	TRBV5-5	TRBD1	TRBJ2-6	CASSWNRGPQLLTF	TGTGCCAGCAGCTGGAACAGGGGGCCCCAGCTCCTGACTTTC
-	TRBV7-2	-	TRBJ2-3	CASSLWGSTDTQYF	TGTGCCAGCAGCTTATGGGGGAGCACAGATACGCAGTATTTT
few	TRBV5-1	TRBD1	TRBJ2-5	CASSTGTASAETQYF	TGCGCCAGCAGCACAGGGACAGCCTCCGCTGAGACCCAGTACTTC
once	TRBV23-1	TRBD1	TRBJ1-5	CASSQSGDRPYQPQHF	TGCGCCAGCAGTCAATCGGGGGACAGGCCATATCAGCCCCAGCATTTT
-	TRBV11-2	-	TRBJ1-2	CASSLGFWDGYTF	TGTGCCAGCAGCTTAGGCTTTTGGGATGGCTACACCTTC
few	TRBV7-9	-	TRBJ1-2	CASSLDGGRGNYGYTF	TGTGCCAGCAGCTTAGATGGGGGCCGTGGGAACTATGGCTACACCTTC
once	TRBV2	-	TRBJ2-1	CASSKQGFDEQFF	TGTGCCAGCAGTAAACAGGGTTTCGATGAGCAGTTCTTC
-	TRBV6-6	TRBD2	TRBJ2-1	CASRGGIGYNEQFF	TGTGCCAGCAGGGGAGGGATTGGCTACAATGAGCAGTTCTTC
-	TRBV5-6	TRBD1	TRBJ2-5	CASSWGQGGTQYF	TGTGCCAGCAGCTGGGGACAGGGGGGGACCCAGTACTTC
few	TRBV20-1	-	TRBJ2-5	CSAKVWETQYF	TGCAGTGCTAAGGTGTGGGAGACCCAGTACTTC
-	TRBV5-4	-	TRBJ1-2	CASSLGTAYGYTF	TGTGCCAGCAGCTTGGGAACGGCCTATGGCTACACCTTC
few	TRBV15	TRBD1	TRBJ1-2	CATSRDRDIYGYTF	TGTGCCACCAGCCGGGACAGGGATATCTATGGCTACACCTTC
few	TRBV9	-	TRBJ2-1	CASSRDGGANNEQFF	TGTGCCAGCAGCAGAGATGGCGGAGCCAACAATGAGCAGTTCTTC
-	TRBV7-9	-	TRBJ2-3	CASSLGGSGPTDTQYF	TGTGCCAGCAGCTTAGGGGGTAGCGGCCCCACAGATACGCAGTATTTT
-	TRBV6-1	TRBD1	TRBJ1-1	CASRWDRTEAFF	TGTGCCAGCAGATGGGACAGGACTGAAGCTTTCTTT
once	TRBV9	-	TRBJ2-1	CASSDNRESSYNEQFF	TGTGCCAGCAGCGACAACAGGGAGAGCTCCTACAATGAGCAGTTCTTC
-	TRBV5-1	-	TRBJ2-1	CASSLQSSYNEQFF	TGCGCCAGCAGCTTGCAAAGCTCCTACAATGAGCAGTTCTTC
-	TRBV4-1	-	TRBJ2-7	CASSQNTYDLKATYEQYF	TGCGCCAGCAGCCAAAACACCTACGACCTAAAAGCAACCTACGAGCAGTACTTC
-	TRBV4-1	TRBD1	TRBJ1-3	CASSHDRGPSGNTIYF	TGCGCCAGCAGCCATGACAGGGGGCCCTCTGGAAACACCATATATTTT
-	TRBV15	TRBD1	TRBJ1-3	CATSRGGTVSGNTIYF	TGTGCCACCAGCAGAGGCGGGACAGTATCTGGAAACACCATATATTTT
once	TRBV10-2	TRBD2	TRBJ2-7	CASSESMPSGSGDEQYF	TGCGCCAGCAGTGAGTCGATGCCTAGCGGGAGTGGAGACGAGCAGTACTTC